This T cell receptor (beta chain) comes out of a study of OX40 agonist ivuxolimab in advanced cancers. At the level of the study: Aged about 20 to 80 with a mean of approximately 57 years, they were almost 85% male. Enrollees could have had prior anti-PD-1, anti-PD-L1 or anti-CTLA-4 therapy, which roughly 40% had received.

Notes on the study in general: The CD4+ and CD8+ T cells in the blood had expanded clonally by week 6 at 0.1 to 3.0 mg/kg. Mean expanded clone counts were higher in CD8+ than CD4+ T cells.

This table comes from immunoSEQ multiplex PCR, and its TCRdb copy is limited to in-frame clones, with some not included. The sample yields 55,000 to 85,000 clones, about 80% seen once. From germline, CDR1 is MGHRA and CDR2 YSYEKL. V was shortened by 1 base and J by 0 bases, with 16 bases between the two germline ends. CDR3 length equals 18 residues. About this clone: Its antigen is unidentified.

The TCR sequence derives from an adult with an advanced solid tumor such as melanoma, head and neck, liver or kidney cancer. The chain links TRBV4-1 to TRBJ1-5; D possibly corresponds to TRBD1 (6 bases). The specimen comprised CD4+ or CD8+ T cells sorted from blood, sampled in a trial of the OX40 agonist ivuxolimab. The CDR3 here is CASSQGGGAGYSNQPQHF. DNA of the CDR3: TGCGCCAGCAGCCAAGGAGGGGGGGCCGGATATAGCAATCAGCCCCAGCATTTT.